This T cell receptor (beta chain) appears in the sequencing data of a study of blood T cell repertoires in COVID-19. Study as a whole: COVID-19 samples, acute and convalescent, were from the United States, Italy and Spain. T cells, B-cell-depleted T cells, or PBMCs provided the cDNA or gDNA that served as material.

V gave up 6 bases and J gave up 5 bases; unmatched junction bases: 16. The CDR3 is 16 amino acids. Per the germline V gene, CDR1 is SGHDT and CDR2 is YYEEEE. Original handling: For nucleated cells, counts were estimated from reference gene primer amplification. Sequencing was performed with immunoSEQ multiplex PCR; in TCRdb, only in-frame clones are kept and a portion is missing. V and J calls and clone size follow that table, whereas D and trimming were derived from the DNA. The sample lists about 190,000 clones, about 85% occurring once. This TCR came from a man aged 25 to 45 with acute or convalescent COVID-19. Sequenced: peripheral blood. V is TRBV5-6 and J is TRBJ2-7; 8 bases map to TRBD1. The CDR3 spells CASNTTGEELGHEQYF. DNA for the CDR3: TGTGCCAGCAATACGACAGGGGAAGAGCTAGGCCACGAGCAGTACTTC.